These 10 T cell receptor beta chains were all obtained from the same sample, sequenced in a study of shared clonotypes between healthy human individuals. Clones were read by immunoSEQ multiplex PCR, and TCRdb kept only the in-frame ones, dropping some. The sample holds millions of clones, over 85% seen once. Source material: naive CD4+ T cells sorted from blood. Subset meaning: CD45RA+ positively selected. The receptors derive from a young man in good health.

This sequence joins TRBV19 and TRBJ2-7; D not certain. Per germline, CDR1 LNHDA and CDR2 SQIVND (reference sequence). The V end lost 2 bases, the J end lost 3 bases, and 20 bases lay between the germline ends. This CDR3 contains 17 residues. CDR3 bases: TGTGCCAGTAGTATAAACGTGTTGTTGGGCCAGGTCTACGAGCAGTACTTC. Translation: CASSINVLLGQVYEQYF.

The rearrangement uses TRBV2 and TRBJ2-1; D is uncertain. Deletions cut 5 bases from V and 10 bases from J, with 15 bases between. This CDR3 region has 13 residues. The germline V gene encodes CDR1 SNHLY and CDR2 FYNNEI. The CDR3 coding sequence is TGTGCCAGCAGTCTCAGCCCCCTCGGGGAGCAGTTCTTC. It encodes CASSLSPLGEQFF.

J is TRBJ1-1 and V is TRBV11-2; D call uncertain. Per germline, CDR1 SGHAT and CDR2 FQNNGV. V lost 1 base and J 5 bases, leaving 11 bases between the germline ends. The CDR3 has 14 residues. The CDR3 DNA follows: TGTGCCAGCAGCTTAGTTGACATCATAACTGAAGCTTTCTTT. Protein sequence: CASSLVDIITEAFF.

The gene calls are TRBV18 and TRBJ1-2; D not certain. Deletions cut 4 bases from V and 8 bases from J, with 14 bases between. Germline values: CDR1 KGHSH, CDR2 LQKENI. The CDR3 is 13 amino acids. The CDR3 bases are TGTGCCAGCTCACAGGAGCCACGGCAGGGCTACACCTTC. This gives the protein CASSQEPRQGYTF.

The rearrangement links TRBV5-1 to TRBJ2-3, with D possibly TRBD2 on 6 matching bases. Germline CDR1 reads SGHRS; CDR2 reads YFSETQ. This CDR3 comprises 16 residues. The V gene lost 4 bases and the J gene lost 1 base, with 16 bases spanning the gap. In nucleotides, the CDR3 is TGCGCCAGCAGCCCCCGAGGTAGCGGTCGCACAGATACGCAGTATTTT. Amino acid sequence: CASSPRGSGRTDTQYF.

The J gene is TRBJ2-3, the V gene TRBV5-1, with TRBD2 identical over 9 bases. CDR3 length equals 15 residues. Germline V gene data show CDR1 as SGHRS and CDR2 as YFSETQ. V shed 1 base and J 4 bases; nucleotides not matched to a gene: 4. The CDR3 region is CASSLPSGIADTQYF. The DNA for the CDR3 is TGCGCCAGCAGCTTGCCTAGCGGGATTGCAGATACGCAGTATTTT.

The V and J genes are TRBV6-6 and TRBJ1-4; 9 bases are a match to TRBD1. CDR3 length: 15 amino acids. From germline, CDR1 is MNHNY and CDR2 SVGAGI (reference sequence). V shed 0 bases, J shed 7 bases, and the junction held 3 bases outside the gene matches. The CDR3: CASSYSGQGFEKLFF. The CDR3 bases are TGTGCCAGCAGTTACTCAGGACAGGGGTTTGAAAAACTGTTTTTT.

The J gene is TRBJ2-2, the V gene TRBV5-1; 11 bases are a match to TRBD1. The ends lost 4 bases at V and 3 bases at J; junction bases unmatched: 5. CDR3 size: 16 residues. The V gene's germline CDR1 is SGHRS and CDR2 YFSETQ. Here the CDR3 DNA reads TGCGCCAGCAGCAGGACAGGGGGCAAGGACACCGGGGAGCTGTTTTTT. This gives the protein CASSRTGGKDTGELFF.

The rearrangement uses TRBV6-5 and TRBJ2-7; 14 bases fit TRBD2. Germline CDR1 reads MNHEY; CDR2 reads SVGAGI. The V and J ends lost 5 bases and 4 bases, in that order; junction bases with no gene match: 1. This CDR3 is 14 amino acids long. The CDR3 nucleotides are TGTGCCAGCAGTAGGACTAGCGGGAGGTACGAGCAGTACTTC. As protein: CASSRTSGRYEQYF.

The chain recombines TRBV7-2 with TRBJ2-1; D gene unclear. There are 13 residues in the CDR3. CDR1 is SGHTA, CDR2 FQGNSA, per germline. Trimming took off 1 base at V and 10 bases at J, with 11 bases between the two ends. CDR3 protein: CASSLGYPGEQFF. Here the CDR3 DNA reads TGTGCCAGCAGCTTAGGCTACCCCGGCGAGCAGTTCTTC. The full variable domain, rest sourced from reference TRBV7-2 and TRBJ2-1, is GAGVSQSPSNKVTEKGKDVELRCDPISGHTALYWYRQSLGQGLEFLIYFQGNSAPDKSGLPSDRFSAERTGGSVSTLTIQRTQQEDSAVYLCASSLGYPGEQFFGPGTRLTVL.